Listed here are 10 T cell receptor beta chains from one sample, sequenced in a study of blood T cell repertoires in COVID-19. The table came from immunoSEQ multiplex PCR; TCRdb's copy has only in-frame clones and leaves some out. The table includes roughly 150,000 clones, 75% to 90% detected once. Source material: peripheral blood. The receptors shown here come from a woman between 40 and 55 years old with acute or convalescent COVID-19.

V usage is TRBV23-1 and J usage is TRBJ1-5, with 10 bases that match TRBD1. TRBV23-1 is recorded as an ORF, its role being uncertain. This CDR3 has 16 amino acids. Trimming at V came to 4 bases and at J to 5 bases, leaving 8 bases not matched to a gene. CDR3 region: CASSLLGQGTDQPQHF. CDR3 nucleotide sequence: TGCGCCAGCAGTCTCCTGGGACAGGGGACGGATCAGCCCCAGCATTTT.

V is TRBV6-5 and J is TRBJ2-3; 7 bases map to TRBD2. The CDR3 runs to 14 residues. V shed 10 bases, J shed 1 base, and the junction held 8 bases outside the gene matches. CDR1 is MNHEY, CDR2 SVGAGI, per germline. This chain's CDR3 is CANNSGQCTDTQYF. The DNA for the CDR3 is TGTGCCAACAATAGCGGGCAGTGCACAGATACGCAGTATTTT.

This clone was detected a few times. V is TRBV27 and J is TRBJ2-3; D is undetermined. The ends were cut back, 3 bases at V and 0 bases at J, with 10 bases in the middle. Germline values: CDR1 MNHEY, CDR2 SMNVEV (reference sequence). There are 15 residues in the CDR3. Here the CDR3 DNA reads TGTGCCAGCAGTTTCACCATAGAAAGCACAGATACGCAGTATTTT. Translation gives CASSFTIESTDTQYF.

J is TRBJ2-1 and V is TRBV19; tentative D call: TRBD2 (6 bases). Germline CDR1 LNHDA, CDR2 SQIVND (reference sequence). This CDR3 spans 15 amino acids. V dropped 3 bases and J dropped 5 bases, with 14 bases sitting between them. The CDR3 nucleotides are TGTGCCAGTAGTATGTTGCGGGGTTTAAACAATGAGCAGTTCTTC. Amino acid sequence: CASSMLRGLNNEQFF.

In DNA form, the CDR3 reads TGTGCCAGCAGCTTAGTTACGGGGACTAGCGGGGGGAGCTCCTACGAGCAGTACTTC. The encoded protein is CASSLVTGTSGGSSYEQYF. This chain links TRBV7-9 with TRBJ2-7; 15 bases fit TRBD2. The CDR3 has 19 residues. Trimming took 1 base from V and 0 from J; bases not matched to a gene: 7. Per germline, CDR1 SEHNR and CDR2 FQNEAQ (reference sequence).

The V gene is TRBV6-5, the J gene TRBJ2-7, with D perhaps TRBD2 (6 bases). Germline V gives CDR1 MNHEY, CDR2 SVGAGI. Between the trimmed V and J ends, which lost 7 bases and 4 bases, there was a span of 11 bases. This CDR3 is 12 amino acids long. The CDR3 DNA is TGTGCCAGCAAGGGACTGTCATACGAGCAGTACTTC. Its protein is CASKGLSYEQYF.

The V and J genes are TRBV3-1 (or the pseudogene TRBV3-2) and TRBJ1-1, with a weak D call TRBD1 (5 bases). There are 14 residues in the CDR3. Germline CDR1 reads LGHDT; CDR2 reads YNNKEL (reference sequence). Trimming pared 1 base from V and 7 bases from J, leaving 13 bases between. The CDR3 here is CASSQAGRSGEAFF. The CDR3 DNA follows: TGTGCCAGCAGCCAAGCAGGGCGCTCAGGTGAAGCTTTCTTT.

This chain uses TRBV6-5 with TRBJ1-2; D remains unclear. V was trimmed by 6 bases and J by 2 bases, leaving 10 bases between them. CDR1 is MNHEY and CDR2 is SVGAGI in the germline V gene. The CDR3 consists of 13 residues. The CDR3 sequence: CASRIIENYGYTF. The DNA for the CDR3 is TGTGCCAGCAGGATAATAGAGAACTATGGCTACACCTTC.

J is TRBJ2-3 and V is TRBV28; the D gene is possibly TRBD1 (6 bases). The V gene lost 3 bases and the J gene lost 0 bases, with 10 bases spanning the gap. Germline CDR1 MDHEN, CDR2 SYDVKM. The CDR3 has 15 residues. The CDR3 DNA reads TGTGCCAGCAGTTTCGGGCAGGGGAGCACAGATACGCAGTATTTT. It translates to CASSFGQGSTDTQYF.

The chain joins TRBV27 to TRBJ2-7, with D maybe TRBD2 (6 bases). The CDR3 spans 15 residues. The germline V and J ends were trimmed by 6 bases and 4 bases, with 19 bases remaining between them. Per the germline V gene, CDR1 is MNHEY and CDR2 is SMNVEV (reference sequence). DNA of the CDR3: TGTGCCAGCAGGTACAAGGCGCCCGGGGGTTACGAGCAGTACTTC. This sequence encodes CASRYKAPGGYEQYF.